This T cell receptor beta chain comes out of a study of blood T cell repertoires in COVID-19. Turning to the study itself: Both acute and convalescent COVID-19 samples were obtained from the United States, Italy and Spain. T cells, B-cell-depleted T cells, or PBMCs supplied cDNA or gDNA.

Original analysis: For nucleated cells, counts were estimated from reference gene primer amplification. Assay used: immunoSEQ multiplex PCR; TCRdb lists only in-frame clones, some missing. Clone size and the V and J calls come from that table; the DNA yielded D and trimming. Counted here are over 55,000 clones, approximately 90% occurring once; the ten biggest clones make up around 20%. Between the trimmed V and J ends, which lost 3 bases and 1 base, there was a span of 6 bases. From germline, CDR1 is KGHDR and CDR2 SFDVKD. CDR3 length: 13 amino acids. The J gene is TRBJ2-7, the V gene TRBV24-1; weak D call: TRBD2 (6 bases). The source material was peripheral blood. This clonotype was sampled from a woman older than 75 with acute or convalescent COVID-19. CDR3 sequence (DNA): TGTGCCACCAGTGATGGGGGGTCCTACGAGCAGTACTTC. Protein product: CATSDGGSYEQYF.